The 20 T cell receptor beta chains below were found in one sample sequenced in a study of control samples from healthy donors and cancer patients. Profiled with immunoSEQ multiplex PCR; TCRdb holds only in-frame clones, not every one. The sample records about 160,000 clones, roughly 94% being singletons. The sample consisted of blood. The source is a woman aged 40 to 55 in good health.

V and J are TRBV4-1 and TRBJ1-4; possible D gene TRBD1, 5 bases. V dropped 2 bases and J dropped 7 bases, with 14 bases sitting between them. This CDR3 contains 15 residues. CDR1 MGHRA and CDR2 YSYEKL come from the germline V gene. The CDR3 DNA follows: TGCGCCAGCAGCCAAACCGGGACGCCCGTTGAAAAACTGTTTTTT. This encodes CASSQTGTPVEKLFF.

The chain combines TRBV6-2 or TRBV6-3 with TRBJ1-5; no reliable D call. With 4 bases removed from V and 6 bases from J, the gap between germline ends came to 19 bases. Germline V lookup: CDR1 MNHEY, CDR2 SVGEGT. The CDR3 contains 16 residues. Here the CDR3 reads CASSFHHAGDSQPQHF. The CDR3 region has the DNA TGTGCCAGCAGTTTCCATCATGCAGGAGATAGTCAGCCCCAGCATTTT.

J is TRBJ2-2 and V is TRBV19; D unclear. CDR3 length: 14 amino acids. The V end lost 3 bases, the J end lost 2 bases, and 7 bases lay between the germline ends. Germline-derived CDR1 and CDR2 are LNHDA and SQIVND (reference sequence). The CDR3 bases are TGTGCCAGTAGTATCTCCGGTAACACCGGGGAGCTGTTTTTT. Amino acids: CASSISGNTGELFF.

CDR3 DNA: TGTGCCAGTAGTATAGGAACGAACACTGAAGCTTTCTTT. Translating gives CASSIGTNTEAFF. V and J are TRBV19 and TRBJ1-1; no definite D call. The CDR3 contains 13 residues. The ends were cut back, 1 base at V and 1 base at J, with 4 bases in the middle. Germline lookup yields CDR1 LNHDA and CDR2 SQIVND (reference sequence).

This clone was observed a handful of times. The chain carries TRBV6-2 or TRBV6-3 and TRBJ2-7, with 13 nucleotides matching TRBD2. Germline assignment: CDR1 MNHEY and CDR2 SVGEGT. The CDR3 extends over 17 amino acids. The trim removed 2 bases at V and 0 bases at J, leaving 4 bases unmatched. The CDR3 DNA reads TGTGCCAGCAGTTACCCCGGGACTAGCGGGATCTCCTACGAGCAGTACTTC. It yields the protein CASSYPGTSGISYEQYF.

This clone was picked up one time. The V gene is TRBV5-1, the J gene TRBJ1-5; 7 bases agree with TRBD1. The CDR3 sequence is 14 residues long. Trimming removed 4 bases from V and 3 bases from J; junction bases left unmatched: 4. From germline, CDR1 is SGHRS and CDR2 YFSETQ. The CDR3 sequence: CASSEGTVNQPQHF. CDR3 coding DNA: TGCGCCAGCAGCGAGGGGACAGTCAATCAGCCCCAGCATTTT.

This rearrangement joins TRBV2 to TRBJ1-1; D may be TRBD1 (6 bases). Trimming took off 8 bases at V and 1 base at J, with 11 bases between the two ends. Germline lookup yields CDR1 SNHLY and CDR2 FYNNEI. This CDR3 has 13 residues. The CDR3 region is CASPTGRNTEAFF. In nucleotides, the CDR3 is TGTGCCAGCCCCACAGGGAGGAACACTGAAGCTTTCTTT.

This chain connects TRBV9 to TRBJ2-3; 12 nucleotides agree with TRBD2. Per germline, CDR1 SGDLS and CDR2 YYNGEE. Unmatched junction bases numbered 8, after V lost 2 bases and J lost 1 base. The CDR3 spans 18 residues. The CDR3 here is CASSVGASGGAGTDTQYF. In nucleotides, the CDR3 is TGTGCCAGCAGCGTTGGAGCTAGCGGGGGGGCGGGCACAGATACGCAGTATTTT.

The genes are TRBV10-3 and TRBJ2-6, with 7 bases aligning to TRBD2. The CDR3 contains 17 residues. Losses at the gene ends were 7 bases for V and 1 base for J; bases not matched to a gene: 10. The germline V gene encodes CDR1 ENHRY and CDR2 SYGVKD. The CDR3 region has the DNA TGTGCCATCACCCCCCGGGAGGTAGGGTCTGGGGCCAACGTCCTGACTTTC. As protein: CAITPREVGSGANVLTF.

The J gene is TRBJ2-2, the V gene TRBV6-5, with 8 nucleotides matching TRBD1. The trim removed 7 bases at V and 7 bases at J, leaving 5 bases unmatched. Germline V gene lookup returns CDR1 MNHEY and CDR2 SVGAGI. This CDR3 spans 13 amino acids. Here the CDR3 reads CASNKQGGGELFF. CDR3 nucleotides: TGTGCCAGCAATAAACAGGGGGGCGGGGAGCTGTTTTTT.

J is TRBJ1-5 and V is TRBV6-1; a possible D gene is TRBD1 (5 bases). The CDR3 covers 14 residues. V shed 0 bases and J shed 6 bases, with 9 bases lying between them. In germline, CDR1 is MNHNS, CDR2 SASEGT. The CDR3 reads CASSEAGDLQPQHF. In nucleotides, the CDR3 is TGTGCCAGCAGTGAAGCAGGGGACCTTCAGCCCCAGCATTTT.

The V gene is TRBV27, the J gene TRBJ2-1; 10 bases agree with TRBD2. The CDR3 extends over 16 amino acids. V was pared by 7 bases and J by 8 bases, with 14 bases of the junction left unmatched. Germline V CDR1 and CDR2: MNHEY, SMNVEV (reference sequence). The DNA for the CDR3 is TGTGCCAGCACCTCCCCCCGGGCTAGCGGGAGTCATGAGCAGTTCTTC. This sequence encodes CASTSPRASGSHEQFF.

This chain uses TRBV10-2 with TRBJ2-1; D is ambiguous. The CDR3 loop spans 15 amino acids. The germline gives CDR1 WSHSY, CDR2 SAAADI. The V and J ends lost 3 bases and 6 bases respectively, with 15 bases between them. CDR3 DNA sequence: TGCGCCAGCAGTGATGTATCCGTTATGTGCAATGAGCAGTTCTTC. It specifies CASSDVSVMCNEQFF.

The table lists this clone with a count of one. Germline is not matched at one junction end, which may reflect a read error. The sample carries other DNA sequences with the same CDR3. The CDR3 is CASSQDGQLGNTIYF. CDR3 coding DNA: TGCGCCAGCAGTCAAGATGGACAGCTCGGAAACACCATATATTTT. The chain carries TRBV4-3 and TRBJ1-3, with D perhaps matching TRBD1 (6 bases). The CDR3 loop spans 15 amino acids. From germline, CDR1 is LGHNA and CDR2 YSLEER.

This chain joins TRBV6-5 and TRBJ1-2; the D is unclear. Trimming took 6 bases from V and 0 from J, leaving 11 bases between them. The CDR3 extends over 14 amino acids. Per germline, CDR1 MNHEY and CDR2 SVGAGI. DNA of the CDR3: TGTGCCAGCAGGCGACTCCGAGCTAACTATGGCTACACCTTC. Its protein product is CASRRLRANYGYTF.

The rearrangement links TRBV6-5 to TRBJ2-2; 8 bases match TRBD1. Looked up from germline, CDR1 is MNHEY and CDR2 is SVGAGI. V lost 0 bases, J lost 7 bases, and 4 bases stayed unmatched. The CDR3 has 15 residues. CDR3 protein: CASSYSNRGIGELFF. Here the CDR3 DNA reads TGTGCCAGCAGTTACTCGAACAGGGGGATCGGGGAGCTGTTTTTT.

This clone has only one observation. V gene TRBV27 combines with J gene TRBJ1-6, with a possible D match to TRBD1 (5 bases). From germline, CDR1 is MNHEY and CDR2 SMNVEV (reference sequence). The CDR3 length is 22 residues. Trimming left V 2 bases short and J 2 bases short, with 28 bases between. CDR3 protein: CASSLNPHFGVEGSTYNSPLHF. The CDR3 bases are TGTGCCAGCAGTTTAAACCCGCACTTCGGGGTAGAGGGGAGCACCTATAATTCACCCCTCCACTTT.

The J gene is TRBJ2-5, the V gene TRBV5-4, with D possibly being TRBD1 (6 bases). V lost 4 bases and J lost 2, with 12 bases in between. The CDR3 contains 14 residues. The germline V gene has CDR1 SGHNT and CDR2 YYREEE (reference sequence). CDR3 loop: CASSQSGVQETQYF. The CDR3 DNA follows: TGTGCCAGCAGCCAGTCAGGGGTGCAAGAGACCCAGTACTTC.

This clone was seen only once. This sequence joins TRBV7-2 and TRBJ2-7; 11 bases map to TRBD1. CDR3 length: 16 amino acids. Germline CDR1 and CDR2: SGHTA and FQGNSA. Trimming took 6 bases from V and 3 from J; bases not matched to a gene: 10. The CDR3 coding sequence is TGTGCCAGCAGTCAGGGGTGGGGACAGGGGGGCTACGAGCAGTACTTC. Its protein product is CASSQGWGQGGYEQYF.

The chain couples TRBV4-1 to TRBJ1-1; D gene unclear. The CDR3 has 15 amino acids. The germline V and J ends were trimmed by 1 base and 2 bases, with 11 bases remaining between them. CDR1 MGHRA and CDR2 YSYEKL come from the germline V gene. For the CDR3, the DNA is TGCGCCAGCAGCCAAGTTTTGGTCGCTAACACTGAAGCTTTCTTT. Translation gives CASSQVLVANTEAFF.